This is a list of T cell receptor beta chains from one sample in a study of cytomegalovirus exposure and HLA in healthy donors. TCRdb's table, derived via immunoSEQ multiplex PCR, lists solely in-frame clones and lacks some. Of 100,000 to 150,000 clones in the sample, over 75% are singletons; the top ten hold under 5%. Source material: PBMCs. These receptors were obtained from a man aged 18 to 35 in good health and CMV-seropositive. CDR3s include the opening cysteine and the closing phenylalanine or tryptophan. The D gene is left open where the match is weak. Clone size, where shown, is once, few, many, or a class for clones that have expanded.

TRBV6-6	-	once	TRBJ2-5	CATNPGRGQQETQYF	TGTGCCACTAATCCCGGCAGGGGACAACAAGAGACCCAGTACTTC
TRBV7-9	-	-	TRBJ2-5	CASEGGGGSRETQYF	TGTGCCAGCGAGGGGGGAGGGGGGTCCAGGGAGACCCAGTACTTC
TRBV19	-	-	TRBJ1-6	CASSIGGDSPLHF	TGTGCCAGTAGTATTGGAGGTGATTCACCCCTCCACTTT
TRBV5-6	TRBD1	once	TRBJ2-1	CASSSGQGFRNEQFF	TGTGCCAGCAGCTCAGGACAGGGTTTTCGCAATGAGCAGTTCTTC
TRBV11-2	TRBD2	-	TRBJ2-5	CASSPGTSGQETQYF	TGTGCCAGCAGCCCCGGGACTAGCGGGCAAGAGACCCAGTACTTC
TRBV18	TRBD1	-	TRBJ1-4	CASSPRDRNEKLFF	TGTGCCAGCTCACCACGGGACAGAAATGAAAAACTGTTTTTT
TRBV19	TRBD2	-	TRBJ2-5	CASSPGLAGPMETQYF	TGTGCCAGTAGTCCCGGACTAGCGGGCCCCATGGAGACCCAGTACTTC
TRBV6-6	-	-	TRBJ1-2	CASSYIGGAGYTF	TGTGCCAGCAGTTACATCGGGGGGGCGGGTTACACCTTC
TRBV5-6	-	few	TRBJ2-1	CASSLESGLSINEQFF	TGTGCCAGCAGCTTGGAGTCCGGACTATCTATCAATGAGCAGTTCTTC
TRBV9	TRBD2	-	TRBJ2-3	CASRSGGGDTQYF	TGTGCCAGCAGAAGCGGGGGAGGAGATACGCAGTATTTT
TRBV18	TRBD1	-	TRBJ2-5	CASSLDRAKETQYF	TGTGCCAGCTCATTGGACAGGGCCAAAGAGACCCAGTACTTC
TRBV7-8	TRBD2	once	TRBJ2-1	CASSSGLAGHNEQFF	TGTGCCAGCAGCTCGGGACTAGCGGGTCACAATGAGCAGTTCTTC
TRBV7-2	TRBD1	-	TRBJ2-2	CASSRDRSNTGELFF	TGTGCCAGCAGCCGGGACAGATCAAACACCGGGGAGCTGTTTTTT
TRBV9	-	-	TRBJ1-2	CASSKTGSNYGYTF	TGTGCCAGCAGCAAAACTGGTTCTAACTATGGCTACACCTTC
TRBV6-5	TRBD2	few	TRBJ2-7	CASSQESGGAYEQYF	TGTGCCAGCAGCCAAGAGAGCGGGGGGGCCTACGAGCAGTACTTC
TRBV19	-	few	TRBJ1-4	CASHHLQGPTNEKLFF	TGTGCCAGTCACCATCTACAGGGCCCAACTAATGAAAAACTGTTTTTT
TRBV5-1	TRBD1	-	TRBJ2-7	CASSPGQAPNLAYEQYF	TGCGCCAGCAGCCCGGGACAGGCGCCGAACCTGGCCTACGAGCAGTACTTC
TRBV5-1	-	-	TRBJ1-1	CTSSLTSGTEAFF	TGCACCAGCAGCTTGACAAGCGGAACTGAAGCTTTCTTT
TRBV15	-	-	TRBJ1-2	CATSRVSANYGYTF	TGTGCCACCAGCAGAGTTTCAGCTAACTATGGCTACACCTTC
TRBV5-1	-	-	TRBJ2-4	CASSLTGSKNIQYF	TGCGCCAGCAGCTTGACAGGGTCCAAAAACATTCAGTACTTC
TRBV2	TRBD2	-	TRBJ2-5	CASSVGLAGGQETQYF	TGTGCCAGCAGTGTTGGGCTAGCGGGGGGCCAAGAGACCCAGTACTTC
TRBV25-1	TRBD2	-	TRBJ2-7	CASRRTREGEQYF	TGTGCCAGCCGACGGACGCGGGAGGGCGAGCAGTACTTC
TRBV18	TRBD2	few	TRBJ2-1	CASSPGLAGVGEQFF	TGTGCCAGCTCACCGGGACTAGCGGGAGTAGGGGAGCAGTTCTTC
TRBV7-8	-	once	TRBJ2-3	CASSLVGSGGAYTQYF	TGTGCCAGCAGCTTAGTCGGGTCTGGGGGGGCGTATACGCAGTATTTT
TRBV6-1	TRBD2	-	TRBJ2-2	CASTTSGTWELFF	TGTGCCAGCACGACTAGCGGGACTTGGGAGCTGTTTTTT
TRBV19	TRBD1	-	TRBJ1-3	CASKRRQGAGNTIYF	TGTGCCAGTAAGCGGAGACAGGGGGCTGGAAACACCATATATTTT
TRBV30	TRBD2	-	TRBJ2-1	CAWSMVRAGGPRNEQFF	TGTGCCTGGAGCATGGTCAGGGCGGGAGGGCCTAGAAATGAGCAGTTCTTC
TRBV6-1	-	-	TRBJ1-1	CASSEWLTLMNTEAFF	TGTGCCAGCAGTGAATGGTTGACACTCATGAACACTGAAGCTTTCTTT
TRBV6-8	TRBD1	-	TRBJ2-7	CASSLELGNVRGFYEQYF	TGTGCCAGCAGTCTAGAGCTGGGAAACGTCAGGGGGTTCTACGAGCAGTACTTC
TRBV4-1	TRBD2	-	TRBJ2-5	CASSQLAGGVETQYF	TGCGCCAGCAGCCAATTAGCGGGAGGGGTAGAGACCCAGTACTTC
TRBV5-4	TRBD1	-	TRBJ2-3	CASSTGQGAQVDTQYF	TGTGCCAGCAGCACCGGTCAGGGGGCGCAAGTAGATACGCAGTATTTT
TRBV7-9	TRBD1	few	TRBJ2-7	CASTGTGDYEQYF	TGTGCCAGCACCGGGACAGGGGATTACGAGCAGTACTTC
TRBV6-5	TRBD1	-	TRBJ1-4	CASSLTGGGEKLFF	TGTGCCAGCAGCCTTACAGGGGGCGGGGAAAAACTGTTTTTT
TRBV10-3	-	-	TRBJ2-7	CAIRQPGSQSGEGEQYF	TGTGCCATCAGGCAACCTGGCTCGCAAAGCGGAGAGGGAGAGCAGTACTTC
TRBV7-9	-	-	TRBJ1-1	CASSLDTGIGDTEAFF	TGTGCCAGCAGCTTAGATACAGGGATTGGGGACACTGAAGCTTTCTTT
TRBV4-3	-	-	TRBJ1-2	CASSRTVNSYGYTF	TGCGCCAGCAGCAGGACAGTTAATTCCTATGGCTACACCTTC
TRBV4-3	-	few	TRBJ2-1	CASSQEGTNSYNEQFF	TGCGCCAGCAGCCAAGAAGGGACAAACTCCTACAATGAGCAGTTCTTC
TRBV6-6	TRBD1	-	TRBJ1-3	CASREGQGAGNTIYF	TGTGCCAGCAGAGAGGGACAGGGGGCTGGAAACACCATATATTTT
TRBV4-1	-	-	TRBJ2-1	CASSRQTSGDEQFF	TGCGCCAGCAGCCGGCAGACTAGTGGGGATGAGCAGTTCTTC
TRBV7-2	-	-	TRBJ1-2	CASSSPALFSGYTF	TGTGCCAGCAGCTCCCCCGCCCTATTTAGTGGCTACACCTTC
TRBV5-1	TRBD1	once	TRBJ1-1	CASSLAGGQWTEAFF	TGCGCCAGCAGCTTGGCCGGGGGACAGTGGACTGAAGCTTTCTTT
TRBV5-1	-	-	TRBJ1-2	CASSPTGGSLFYGYTF	TGCGCCAGCAGCCCCACGGGGGGATCTTTATTCTATGGCTACACCTTC
TRBV30	TRBD1	few	TRBJ1-2	CAWTIQGDLRTNYGYTF	TGTGCCTGGACTATACAGGGGGACCTGCGTACTAACTATGGCTACACCTTC
TRBV5-4	-	-	TRBJ2-3	CASSQVDSDTQYF	TGTGCCAGCAGCCAGGTGGACTCAGATACGCAGTATTTT
TRBV30	TRBD1	-	TRBJ1-1	CAWRQRDRGGYTEAFF	TGTGCCTGGAGGCAAAGGGACAGGGGGGGTTACACTGAAGCTTTCTTT
TRBV27	-	-	TRBJ2-1	CASSLRPGNEQFF	TGTGCCAGCAGTTTAAGACCGGGCAATGAGCAGTTCTTC
TRBV5-5	TRBD2	-	TRBJ2-3	CASSLALAGETDTQYF	TGTGCCAGCAGCTTGGCTCTAGCGGGAGAGACAGATACGCAGTATTTT
TRBV7-9	-	-	TRBJ2-7	CASKRGPTSYEQYF	TGTGCCAGCAAAAGGGGCCCCACCTCCTACGAGCAGTACTTC
TRBV18	TRBD1	-	TRBJ1-2	CASSPPGQGYGYTF	TGTGCCAGCTCACCACCGGGACAGGGCTATGGCTACACCTTC
TRBV25-1	-	few	TRBJ2-5	CASSDPYRRKETQYF	TGTGCCAGCAGTGACCCCTATCGCAGGAAAGAGACCCAGTACTTC
TRBV4-3	TRBD1	-	TRBJ1-5	CASSQNRGAYQPQHF	TGCGCCAGCAGCCAGAACAGGGGGGCCTATCAGCCCCAGCATTTT
TRBV6-5	TRBD2	-	TRBJ2-1	CASTMNRERGNEQFF	TGTGCCAGCACCATGAACAGGGAGCGGGGGAATGAGCAGTTCTTC
TRBV7-9	-	once	TRBJ1-2	CASSHQGQPGDGYTF	TGTGCCAGCAGCCACCAAGGACAGCCTGGGGATGGCTACACCTTC
TRBV11-2	-	-	TRBJ1-1	CASSLGGLGEAFF	TGTGCCAGCAGCTTGGGGGGGTTGGGTGAAGCTTTCTTT